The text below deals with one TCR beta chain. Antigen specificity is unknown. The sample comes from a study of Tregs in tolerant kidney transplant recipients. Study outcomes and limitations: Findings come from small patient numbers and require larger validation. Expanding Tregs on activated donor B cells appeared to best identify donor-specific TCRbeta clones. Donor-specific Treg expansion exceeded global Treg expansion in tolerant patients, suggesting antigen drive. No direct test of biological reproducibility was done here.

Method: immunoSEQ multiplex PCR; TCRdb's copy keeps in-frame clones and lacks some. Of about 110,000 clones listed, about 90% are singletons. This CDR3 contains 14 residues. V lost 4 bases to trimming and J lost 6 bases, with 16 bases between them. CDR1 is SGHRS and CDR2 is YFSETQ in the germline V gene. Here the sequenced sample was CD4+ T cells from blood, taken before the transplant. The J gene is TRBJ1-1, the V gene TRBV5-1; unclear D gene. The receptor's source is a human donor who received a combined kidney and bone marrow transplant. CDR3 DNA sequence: TGCGCCAGCAGCCAGTTCGGCGGGCGCGCTGAAGCTTTCTTT. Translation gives CASSQFGGRAEAFF.